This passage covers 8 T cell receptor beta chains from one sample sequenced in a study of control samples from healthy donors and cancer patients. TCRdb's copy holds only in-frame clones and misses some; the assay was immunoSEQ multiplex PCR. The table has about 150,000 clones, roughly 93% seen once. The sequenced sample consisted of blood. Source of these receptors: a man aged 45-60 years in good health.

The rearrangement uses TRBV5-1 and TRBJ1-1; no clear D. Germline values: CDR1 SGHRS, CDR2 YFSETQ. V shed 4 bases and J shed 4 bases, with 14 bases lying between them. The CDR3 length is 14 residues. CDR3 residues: CASSAYRVGTEAFF. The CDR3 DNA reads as TGCGCCAGCAGCGCATACAGAGTGGGCACTGAAGCTTTCTTT. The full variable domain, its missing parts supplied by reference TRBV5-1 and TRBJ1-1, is KAGVTQTPRYLIKTRGQQVTLSCSPISGHRSVSWYQQTPGQGLQFLFEYFSETQRNKGNFPGRFSGRQFSNSRSEMNVSTLELGDSALYLCASSAYRVGTEAFFGQGTRLTVV.

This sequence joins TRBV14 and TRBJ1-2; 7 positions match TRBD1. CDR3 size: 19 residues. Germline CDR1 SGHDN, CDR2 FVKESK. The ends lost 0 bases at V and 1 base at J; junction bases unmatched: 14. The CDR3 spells CASSQDSGTVKYFNYGYTF. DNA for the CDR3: TGTGCCAGCAGCCAAGATAGTGGGACAGTGAAATATTTTAACTATGGCTACACCTTC.

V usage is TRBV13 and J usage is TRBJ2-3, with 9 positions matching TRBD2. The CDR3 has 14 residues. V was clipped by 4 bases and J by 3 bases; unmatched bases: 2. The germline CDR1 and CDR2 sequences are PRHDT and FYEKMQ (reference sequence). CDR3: CASSSGLATDTQYF. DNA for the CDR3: TGTGCCAGCAGCTCGGGACTAGCTACAGATACGCAGTATTTT.

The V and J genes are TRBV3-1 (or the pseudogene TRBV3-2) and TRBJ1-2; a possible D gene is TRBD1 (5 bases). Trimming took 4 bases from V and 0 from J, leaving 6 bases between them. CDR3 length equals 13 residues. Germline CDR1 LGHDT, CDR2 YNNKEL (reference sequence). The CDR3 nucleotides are TGTGCCAGCAGCCCGGGACCTAACTATGGCTACACCTTC. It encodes CASSPGPNYGYTF.

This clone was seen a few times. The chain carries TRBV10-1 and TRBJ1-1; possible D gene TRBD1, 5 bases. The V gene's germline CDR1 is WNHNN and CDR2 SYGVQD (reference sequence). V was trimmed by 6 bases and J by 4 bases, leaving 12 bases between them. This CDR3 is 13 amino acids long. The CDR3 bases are TGCGCCAGCAGCCTAGGGGCGACCACTGAAGCTTTCTTT. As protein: CASSLGATTEAFF.

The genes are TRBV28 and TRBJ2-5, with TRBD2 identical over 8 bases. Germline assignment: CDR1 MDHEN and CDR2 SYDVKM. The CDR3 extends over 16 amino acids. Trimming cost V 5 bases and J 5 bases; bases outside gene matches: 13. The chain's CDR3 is CASSPAWGGRRETQYF. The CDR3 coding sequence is TGTGCCAGCAGTCCAGCTTGGGGCGGGAGGAGGGAGACCCAGTACTTC.

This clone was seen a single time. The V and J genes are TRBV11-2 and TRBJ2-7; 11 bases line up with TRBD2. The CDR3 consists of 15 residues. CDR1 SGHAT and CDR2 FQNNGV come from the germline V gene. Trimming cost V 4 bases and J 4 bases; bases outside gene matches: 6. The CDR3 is CASSSLAGGRYEQYF. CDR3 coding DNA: TGTGCCAGCAGCTCCCTAGCGGGAGGTCGGTACGAGCAGTACTTC.

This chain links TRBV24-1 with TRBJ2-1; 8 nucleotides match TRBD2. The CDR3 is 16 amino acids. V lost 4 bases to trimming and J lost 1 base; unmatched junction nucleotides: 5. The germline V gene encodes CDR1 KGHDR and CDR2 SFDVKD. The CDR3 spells CATSDRIAGSYNEQFF. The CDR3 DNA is TGTGCCACCAGTGACCGAATAGCGGGATCCTACAATGAGCAGTTCTTC.